This T cell receptor beta chain comes out of a study of blood T cells in healthy people across ages. Sample-barcoded 5' priming and a J-beta primer mix drove a second PCR of roughly 6 to 12 cycles. TCRdb ran MiXCR on the 5' RACE reads and lists one entry per CDR3 protein. The table lists 850,000 to 1,300,000 distinct CDR3 sequences, 35% to 50% of them singletons, with under 20% in the top ten. This CDR3 comprises 16 residues. In germline, CDR1 is SGHNT, CDR2 YYREEE (reference sequence). The V and J ends lost 0 bases and 2 bases, in that order; junction bases with no gene match: 7. This TCR was recovered from a woman aged 60-75 years in good health. The J gene is TRBJ2-7, the V gene TRBV5-4; TRBD2 matches at 8 bases. The material sequenced was blood. In DNA form, the CDR3 reads TGTGCCAGCAGCTTGGCTCCGGGGGGGGGAACCTACGAGCAGTACTTC. It codes for CASSLAPGGGTYEQYF.